This is a list of T cell receptor beta chains from one sample in a study of identifying expanded T cells in peripheral blood. The repertoire was sequenced with immunoSEQ multiplex PCR; TCRdb's copy has only in-frame clones and lacks some. The table lists some 120,000 clones, approximately 84% of them singletons, with approximately 3% in the top ten. The sample comprised blood. These receptors were taken from a person between 18 and 69 years old in good health. Each CDR3 is given with its conserved first and last residue. The D gene is left open where the match is weak. Clone sizes are given selectively: once, few, many, or a class where the clone is expanded.

j_call clone_size d_call v_call cdr3_aa cdr3_nt
TRBJ2-1 NA NA TRBV19 CASSISNLYNEQFF TGTGCCAGTAGTATTTCCAACCTATACAATGAGCAGTTCTTC
TRBJ1-2 NA NA TRBV6-1 CASSEAQGLGYGYTF TGTGCCAGCAGTGAAGCGCAGGGATTAGGATATGGCTACACCTTC
TRBJ1-5 NA NA TRBV10-2 CASSDRGDGQPQHF TGCGCCAGCAGTGACAGGGGAGACGGTCAGCCCCAGCATTTT
TRBJ1-4 NA TRBD1 TRBV6-5 CASSYSRGINEKLFF TGTGCCAGCAGTTACTCCAGGGGGATTAATGAAAAACTGTTTTTT
TRBJ1-5 NA NA TRBV6-1 CASRNRTHNQPQHF TGTGCCAGCAGGAATAGAACTCACAATCAGCCCCAGCATTTT
TRBJ2-3 NA TRBD2 TRBV5-4 CASSLVAGGVGDTQYF TGTGCCAGCAGCTTGGTAGCGGGGGGTGTGGGAGATACGCAGTATTTT
TRBJ1-2 NA NA TRBV6-1 CASNYDPVAYGYTF TGTGCCAGCAACTATGATCCCGTAGCCTATGGCTACACCTTC
TRBJ2-7 NA NA TRBV7-3 CASSPPVWAEQYF TGTGCCAGCAGCCCCCCCGTCTGGGCCGAGCAGTACTTC
TRBJ1-6 few NA TRBV19 CASSIRGSANSPLHF TGTGCCAGTAGTATTAGGGGCAGTGCGAATTCACCCCTCCACTTT
TRBJ1-2 NA NA TRBV29-1 CSVNRGGEGYGYTF TGCAGCGTTAATCGCGGCGGGGAGGGCTATGGCTACACCTTC
TRBJ2-7 NA NA TRBV11-2 CASSPETTDIYEQYF TGTGCCAGCAGCCCTGAGACGACAGATATCTACGAGCAGTACTTC
TRBJ2-3 NA NA TRBV7-2 CASSLVASGADTQYF TGTGCCAGCAGCTTAGTCGCGAGCGGCGCAGATACGCAGTATTTT
TRBJ2-5 NA TRBD1 TRBV2 CASSSNRLDRGETQYF TGTGCCAGCAGTTCTAACCGACTGGACAGGGGAGAGACCCAGTACTTC
TRBJ2-5 NA TRBD2 TRBV7-3 CASSQLPPSGGGRWETQYF TGTGCCAGCAGCCAACTTCCCCCTAGCGGGGGTGGACGATGGGAGACCCAGTACTTC
TRBJ2-2 NA NA TRBV7-9 CASSLDRGAGTGELLF TGTGCCAGCAGCTTAGACAGGGGCGCGGGGACCGGGGAGCTGCTTTTT
TRBJ2-7 NA NA TRBV18 CASSSASLYEQYF TGTGCCAGCTCATCGGCGTCGCTCTACGAGCAGTACTTC
TRBJ1-6 NA NA TRBV11-2 CASSSQQMGNSPLHF TGTGCCAGCAGCTCCCAACAAATGGGGAATTCACCCCTCCACTTT
TRBJ2-2 NA NA TRBV19 CASRQSSNTGELFF TGTGCCAGTCGGCAAAGCTCGAACACCGGGGAGCTGTTTTTT
TRBJ2-1 NA TRBD2 TRBV5-1 CASRGLAFSGNNEQFF TGCGCCAGCAGAGGACTAGCCTTCTCGGGAAACAATGAGCAGTTCTTC
TRBJ2-7 NA NA TRBV2 CASSEGGIYEQYF TGTGCCAGCAGTGAGGGGGGTATCTACGAGCAGTACTTC
TRBJ2-5 NA TRBD1 TRBV7-2 CASSHPGQGATKTQYF TGTGCCAGCAGCCACCCGGGACAGGGGGCGACGAAGACCCAGTACTTC
TRBJ1-1 NA TRBD1 TRBV6-5 CASSYDRDTEAFF TGTGCCAGCAGTTACGACAGGGACACTGAAGCTTTCTTT
TRBJ2-2 NA TRBD2 TRBV6-5 CASSYGGGTNTGELFF TGTGCCAGCAGTTACGGCGGGGGGACGAACACCGGGGAGCTGTTTTTT
TRBJ1-2 NA NA TRBV5-5 CASSLVVDNLNYGYTF TGTGCCAGCAGCTTGGTGGTGGACAACCTTAACTATGGCTACACCTTC
TRBJ1-2 NA NA TRBV5-1 CASSLADNMDYTF TGCGCCAGCAGCTTGGCCGACAATATGGACTACACCTTC
TRBJ2-7 NA TRBD1 TRBV10-3 CAISDPGTGRYEQYF TGTGCCATCAGTGACCCAGGGACAGGACGCTACGAGCAGTACTTC
TRBJ2-7 once NA TRBV2 CASSEDPSNSYEQYF TGTGCCAGCAGTGAAGACCCAAGCAATTCCTACGAGCAGTACTTC
TRBJ2-2 NA TRBD2 TRBV27 CASSFLAGAITGELFF TGTGCCAGCAGCTTCCTAGCGGGGGCGATCACCGGGGAGCTGTTTTTT
TRBJ2-3 NA NA TRBV4-3 CASSQEVRGGRGDTQYF TGCGCCAGCAGCCAAGAGGTTAGGGGGGGCCGCGGAGATACGCAGTATTTT
TRBJ1-2 NA TRBD1 TRBV11-2 CASSLTTGGVGYGYTF TGTGCCAGCAGTTTAACCACAGGGGGCGTAGGCTATGGCTACACCTTC
TRBJ2-5 NA NA TRBV7-9 CASSLYPGKETQYF TGTGCCAGCAGCTTATATCCAGGGAAAGAGACCCAGTACTTC
TRBJ1-5 few NA TRBV27 CASSRGPSSNQPQHF TGTGCCAGCTCCCGGGGACCCTCCAGCAATCAGCCCCAGCATTTT
TRBJ2-3 NA TRBD1 TRBV4-3 CASSPKTLAGQGSTDTQYF TGCGCCAGCAGCCCCAAAACCCTGGCGGGACAGGGGTCCACAGATACGCAGTATTTT
TRBJ2-1 NA NA TRBV5-1 CASSLMQGYNEQFF TGCGCCAGCAGCTTGATGCAAGGGTACAATGAGCAGTTCTTC
TRBJ1-5 NA NA TRBV7-9 CASSHGGNQPQHF TGTGCCAGCAGCCACGGAGGCAATCAGCCCCAGCATTTT
TRBJ2-5 NA NA TRBV7-6 CASSLVFPRAGETQYF TGTGCCAGCAGCTTAGTGTTTCCCAGGGCGGGAGAGACCCAGTACTTC
TRBJ1-2 NA TRBD1 TRBV29-1 CSVAPWGQNYGYTF TGCAGCGTTGCACCCTGGGGACAGAACTATGGCTACACCTTC
TRBJ2-7 NA TRBD1 TRBV6-5 CASSHRAGGGYEQYF TGTGCCAGCAGCCACCGAGCAGGGGGCGGTTACGAGCAGTACTTC
TRBJ2-7 NA TRBD2 TRBV9 CASSPLPPGLASEQYF TGTGCCAGCAGCCCCCTCCCGCCGGGACTAGCCAGCGAGCAGTACTTC
TRBJ1-2 once NA TRBV11-1 CASSLRRANLSSNYGYTF TGTGCCAGCAGCTTACGACGCGCAAATTTATCTTCTAACTATGGCTACACCTTC